Listed here are 24 T cell receptor beta chains from one sample, sequenced in a study of PD-L1 blockade in urothelial cancer. Profiled with immunoSEQ multiplex PCR; TCRdb holds only in-frame clones, not every one. This sample carries under 150,000 clones, around 88% of them seen once, and the ten largest clones take over 1.5%. The time point: peripheral blood 6 weeks after treatment start. Sequenced here: PBMCs, sampled around atezolizumab (anti-PD-L1) treatment. These receptors were obtained from a man in his sixties with urothelial cancer.

This clone occurred once. V is TRBV5-1 and J is TRBJ2-7; 9 bases fit TRBD1. The ends lost 7 bases at V and 5 bases at J; junction bases unmatched: 13. Germline V gene sequence: CDR1 SGHRS, CDR2 YFSETQ. The CDR3 covers 15 residues. CDR3 DNA sequence: TGCGCCAGCTCCAAAGGGGGGACAGGGACGAACGAGCAGTACTTC. Translating gives CASSKGGTGTNEQYF. Full variable domain (missing parts from reference TRBV5-1 and TRBJ2-7): KAGVTQTPRYLIKTRGQQVTLSCSPISGHRSVSWYQQTPGQGLQFLFEYFSETQRNKGNFPGRFSGRQFSNSRSEMNVSTLELGDSALYLCASSKGGTGTNEQYFGPGTRLTVT.

V gene TRBV19 combines with J gene TRBJ2-7; unclear D gene. Deletions cut 5 bases from V and 0 bases from J, with 11 bases between. This CDR3 is built from 14 residues. CDR1 and CDR2 (germline): LNHDA, SQIVND (reference sequence). The chain's CDR3 is CASSVLGSSYEQYF. CDR3 bases: TGTGCCAGTAGTGTACTTGGTTCCTCCTACGAGCAGTACTTC.

The chain is built from TRBV5-1 and TRBJ1-4; the D is unclear. Looked up from germline, CDR1 is SGHRS and CDR2 is YFSETQ. The germline V and J ends were trimmed by 1 base and 8 bases, with 15 bases remaining between them. The CDR3 loop spans 15 amino acids. The CDR3 region is CASSLIEVGEEKLFF. The CDR3, as DNA: TGCGCCAGCAGCTTGATAGAGGTCGGGGAGGAAAAACTGTTTTTT.

The chain recombines TRBV29-1 with TRBJ2-5; 7 positions match TRBD2. Germline CDR1 is SQVTM and CDR2 is ANQGSEA. CDR3 length equals 14 residues. J was trimmed by 5 bases and V by 1 base; bases with no gene match: 7. CDR3 amino acids: CSVEGPTSTETQYF. The CDR3, as DNA: TGCAGCGTTGAAGGCCCGACTAGCACGGAGACCCAGTACTTC.

The gene calls are TRBV7-7 and TRBJ2-1, with D uncertain. In germline, CDR1 is SSHAT, CDR2 FNYEAQ (reference sequence). This CDR3 is built from 13 residues. The germline V and J ends were trimmed by 3 bases and 6 bases, with 9 bases remaining between them. CDR3 nucleotide sequence: TGTGCCAGCAGCTTGTTCCAGTCCAATGAGCAGTTCTTC. It specifies CASSLFQSNEQFF.

This chain joins TRBV4-1 and TRBJ2-4; D gene uncertain. V was trimmed by 1 base and J by 13 bases, leaving 2 bases between them. The CDR3 is made up of 9 amino acids. The germline gives CDR1 MGHRA, CDR2 YSYEKL. The CDR3 here is CASSQVQYF. CDR3 in DNA: TGCGCCAGCAGCCAAGTACAGTACTTC.

There are a few counts of this clone. This rearrangement joins TRBV25-1 to TRBJ1-5; D uncertain. The germline V and J ends were trimmed by 1 base and 0 bases, with 4 bases remaining between them. The CDR3 is made up of 14 amino acids. Per the germline V gene, CDR1 is MGHDK and CDR2 is SYGVNS. The CDR3 DNA sequence: TGTGCCAGCAGTGAATTGAGTAGCAATCAGCCCCAGCATTTT. This codes for CASSELSSNQPQHF.

This rearrangement joins TRBV19 to TRBJ2-7; 7 bases fit TRBD2. The CDR3 contains 15 residues. Germline V gene data show CDR1 as LNHDA and CDR2 as SQIVND (reference sequence). V lost 5 bases to trimming and J lost 0 bases; unmatched junction nucleotides: 7. CDR3 region: CASSHAASGSYEQYF. In DNA form, the CDR3 reads TGTGCCAGTAGTCATGCGGCTAGCGGCTCCTACGAGCAGTACTTC.

The V gene is TRBV6-6, the J gene TRBJ1-3; no reliable D call. This CDR3 is built from 16 residues. CDR1 is MNHNY and CDR2 is SVGAGI in the germline V gene (reference sequence). Trimming left V 2 bases short and J 2 bases short, with 13 bases between. The CDR3 sequence is CASSYDAGSTGNTIYF. CDR3 nucleotide sequence: TGTGCCAGCAGTTACGATGCGGGCAGTACTGGAAACACCATATATTTT.

The chain couples TRBV7-3 to TRBJ2-6; 8 bases match TRBD2. The CDR3 runs 17 residues. V shed 5 bases and J 2 bases; nucleotides not matched to a gene: 8. Looked up from germline, CDR1 is SGHTA and CDR2 is FQGTGA. CDR3 nucleotide sequence: TGTGCCAGCAGCACGGGAAGCGGGAGCGCTGGGGCCAACGTCCTGACTTTC. Protein: CASSTGSGSAGANVLTF.

The chain has TRBV18 and TRBJ1-2; D gene ambiguous. V lost 3 bases, J lost 0 bases, and 11 bases lay in between. The CDR3 is 15 residues long. Germline lookup yields CDR1 KGHSH and CDR2 LQKENI. The CDR3 region is CASSPFTTSNYGYTF. In DNA, the CDR3 is TGTGCCAGCTCACCCTTTACGACATCTAACTATGGCTACACCTTC.

The chain carries TRBV7-8 and TRBJ1-3, with D unresolved. The ends were cut back, 5 bases at V and 8 bases at J, with 10 bases in the middle. Per the germline V gene, CDR1 is SGHVS and CDR2 is FQNEAQ. The CDR3 has 12 amino acids. CDR3 nucleotides: TGTGCCAGCAGCCTCGACGGGGACACCATATATTTT. Translated: CASSLDGDTIYF.

The rearrangement links TRBV7-3 to TRBJ2-1; 8 nucleotides agree with TRBD1. J was trimmed by 5 bases and V by 5 bases; bases with no gene match: 5. Germline V gives CDR1 SGHTA, CDR2 FQGTGA. This CDR3 region has 14 residues. The CDR3 coding sequence is TGTGCCAGCAGCCCCCGACAGGGGAACAATGAGCAGTTCTTC. It translates to CASSPRQGNNEQFF.

The rearrangement joins TRBV6-5 to TRBJ1-1, with unresolved D. The ends were cut back, 3 bases at V and 4 bases at J, with 12 bases in the middle. This CDR3 comprises 14 residues. The germline V gene has CDR1 MNHEY and CDR2 SVGAGI. As DNA, the CDR3 is TGTGCCAGCAGTTATAGCCGGGTGGGCACTGAAGCTTTCTTT. This translates into CASSYSRVGTEAFF.

V is TRBV4-1 and J is TRBJ2-7; TRBD2 matches 10 bases. The ends lost 0 bases at V and 7 bases at J; junction bases unmatched: 9. The CDR3 consists of 16 residues. Germline loops: CDR1 MGHRA, CDR2 YSYEKL. CDR3 protein: CASSQDRASGRGEQYF. Written as DNA, the CDR3 is TGCGCCAGCAGCCAAGATCGGGCTAGCGGGAGAGGAGAGCAGTACTTC.

This chain uses TRBV9 with TRBJ2-7; 7 bases match TRBD1. The CDR3 loop spans 14 amino acids. Germline assignment: CDR1 SGDLS and CDR2 YYNGEE. Germline trimming cut 3 bases from V and 4 bases from J; bases unmatched to any gene: 7. The chain's CDR3 is CASSDGTVGYEQYF. The CDR3 DNA reads TGTGCCAGCAGCGACGGGACAGTGGGATACGAGCAGTACTTC.

The rearrangement links TRBV18 to TRBJ2-1; a possible D gene is TRBD1 (5 bases). Looked up from germline, CDR1 is KGHSH and CDR2 is LQKENI. V lost 0 bases, J lost 9 bases, and 9 bases lay in between. This CDR3 contains 13 residues. This CDR3 reads CASSPPGGAEQFF. As DNA, the CDR3 is TGTGCCAGCTCACCACCCGGTGGGGCTGAGCAGTTCTTC.

V is TRBV6-1 and J is TRBJ1-2; no reliable D call. The germline gives CDR1 MNHNS, CDR2 SASEGT. The germline V and J ends were trimmed by 1 base and 4 bases, with 19 bases remaining between them. The CDR3 runs 17 residues. The chain's CDR3 is CASSEVGLGSGSYGYTF. The CDR3 DNA reads as TGTGCCAGCAGTGAAGTTGGGTTGGGCAGCGGGAGCTATGGCTACACCTTC.

The chain carries TRBV11-2 and TRBJ1-5, with D uncertain. V was clipped by 1 base and J by 9 bases, with 13 bases between them. The CDR3 covers 14 residues. Germline assignment: CDR1 SGHAT and CDR2 FQNNGV. CDR3 DNA: TGTGCCAGCAGCTTAGGTGGTCAGGCCGGGCCCCAGCATTTT. This codes for CASSLGGQAGPQHF.

The chain links TRBV28 to TRBJ2-5; D remains ambiguous. The V end was cut by 6 bases, the J end by 2 bases, with 13 bases between. Germline V gene lookup returns CDR1 MDHEN and CDR2 SYDVKM. The CDR3 sequence is 14 residues long. The CDR3 protein is CASSLETFQETQYF. CDR3 DNA sequence: TGTGCCAGCAGCCTCGAGACTTTTCAAGAGACCCAGTACTTC.

The gene calls are TRBV7-6 and TRBJ2-7; the match to TRBD2 covers 10 bases. The V gene's germline CDR1 is SGHVS and CDR2 FNYEAQ. The CDR3 runs to 16 residues. V gave up 5 bases and J gave up 3 bases; unmatched junction bases: 10. This chain's CDR3 is CASSNSPGTSVYEQYF. The CDR3 nucleotides read TGTGCCAGCAGCAACTCCCCCGGGACTAGCGTCTACGAGCAGTACTTC.

This clone was observed a handful of times. The rearrangement uses TRBV19 and TRBJ1-4; D is unclear. V shed 5 bases and J shed 6 bases, with 7 bases lying between them. CDR3 length equals 12 residues. The germline V gene encodes CDR1 LNHDA and CDR2 SQIVND (reference sequence). The CDR3 loop reads CASSPRDEKLFF. DNA for the CDR3: TGTGCCAGTAGTCCCCGGGATGAAAAACTGTTTTTT. Using reference TRBV19 and TRBJ1-4 for the parts outside the CDR3, the full variable domain is DGGITQSPKYLFRKEGQNVTLSCEQNLNHDAMYWYRQDPGQGLRLIYYSQIVNDFQKGDIAEGYSVSREKKESFPLTVTSAQKNPTAFYLCASSPRDEKLFFGSGTQLSVL.

On this clone: Other DNA sequences in this specimen translate into the identical CDR3. V usage is TRBV5-1 and J usage is TRBJ2-3, with D perhaps TRBD1 (7 bases). Trimming removed 0 bases from V and 0 bases from J, with 11 bases in between. The CDR3 sequence is 16 residues long. CDR1 SGHRS and CDR2 YFSETQ come from the germline V gene. CDR3 region: CASSLGAGGSTDTQYF. CDR3 sequence (DNA): TGCGCCAGCAGCTTGGGGGCAGGGGGGAGCACAGATACGCAGTATTTT.

The genes are TRBV6-6 and TRBJ1-1; D may be TRBD1 (5 bases). Germline loops: CDR1 MNHNY, CDR2 SVGAGI (reference sequence). This CDR3 spans 15 amino acids. Trimming pared 5 bases from V and 4 bases from J, leaving 17 bases between. CDR3 amino acids: CASSLSGWSGTEAFF. As DNA, the CDR3 is TGTGCCAGCAGTCTGTCAGGGTGGAGTGGCACTGAAGCTTTCTTT.